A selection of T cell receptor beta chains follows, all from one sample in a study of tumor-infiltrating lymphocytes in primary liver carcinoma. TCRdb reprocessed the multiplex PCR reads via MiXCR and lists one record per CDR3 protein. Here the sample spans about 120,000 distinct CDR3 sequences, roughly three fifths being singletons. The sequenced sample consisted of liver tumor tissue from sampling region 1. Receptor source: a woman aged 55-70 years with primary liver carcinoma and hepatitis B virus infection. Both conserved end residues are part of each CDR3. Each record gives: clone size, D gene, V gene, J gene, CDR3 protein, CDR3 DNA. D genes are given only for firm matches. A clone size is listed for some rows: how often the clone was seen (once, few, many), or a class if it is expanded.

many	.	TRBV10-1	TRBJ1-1	CASSESLGNTEAFF	TGCGCCAGCAGTGAGTCGCTGGGGAACACTGAAGCTTTCTTT
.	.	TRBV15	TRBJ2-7	CATSRDQVRVEQYF	TGTGCCACCAGCAGAGATCAAGTAAGAGTCGAGCAGTACTTC
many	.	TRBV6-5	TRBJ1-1	CASSLLALGAEAFF	TGTGCCAGCAGTTTATTAGCGCTCGGCGCTGAAGCTTTCTTT
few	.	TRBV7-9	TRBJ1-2	CASSLGAGSYGYTF	TGTGCCAGCAGCTTAGGGGCAGGGTCCTATGGCTACACCTTC
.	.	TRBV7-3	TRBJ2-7	CASSLSPDMSSYEQYF	TGTGCCAGCAGCTTAAGCCCGGACATGAGCTCCTACGAGCAGTACTTC
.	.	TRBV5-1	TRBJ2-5	CASSIGTAHLEGQYF	TGCGCCAGCAGCATCGGGACAGCCCATCTGGAGGGCCAGTACTTC
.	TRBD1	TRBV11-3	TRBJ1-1	CASSLTGDTEAFF	TGTGCAAGCAGCCTTACAGGGGACACTGAAGCTTTCTTT
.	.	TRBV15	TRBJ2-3	CATSNRDRGTDTQYF	TGTGCCACCAGCAACCGGGATAGGGGCACAGATACGCAGTATTTT
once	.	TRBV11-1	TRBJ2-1	CVSSFDTDDEQFF	TGTGTCAGCAGCTTCGACACGGATGATGAGCAGTTCTTC
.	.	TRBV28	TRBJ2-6	CASYLNPGFGANVLTF	TGTGCCAGCTATTTAAATCCAGGGTTCGGGGCCAACGTCCTGACTTTC
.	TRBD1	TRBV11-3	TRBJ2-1	CASRERDSEQFF	TGTGCCAGCAGGGAGAGGGACAGTGAGCAATTCTTC
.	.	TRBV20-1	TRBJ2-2	CSAWDTGELFF	TGCAGTGCTTGGGACACCGGGGAGCTGTTTTTT